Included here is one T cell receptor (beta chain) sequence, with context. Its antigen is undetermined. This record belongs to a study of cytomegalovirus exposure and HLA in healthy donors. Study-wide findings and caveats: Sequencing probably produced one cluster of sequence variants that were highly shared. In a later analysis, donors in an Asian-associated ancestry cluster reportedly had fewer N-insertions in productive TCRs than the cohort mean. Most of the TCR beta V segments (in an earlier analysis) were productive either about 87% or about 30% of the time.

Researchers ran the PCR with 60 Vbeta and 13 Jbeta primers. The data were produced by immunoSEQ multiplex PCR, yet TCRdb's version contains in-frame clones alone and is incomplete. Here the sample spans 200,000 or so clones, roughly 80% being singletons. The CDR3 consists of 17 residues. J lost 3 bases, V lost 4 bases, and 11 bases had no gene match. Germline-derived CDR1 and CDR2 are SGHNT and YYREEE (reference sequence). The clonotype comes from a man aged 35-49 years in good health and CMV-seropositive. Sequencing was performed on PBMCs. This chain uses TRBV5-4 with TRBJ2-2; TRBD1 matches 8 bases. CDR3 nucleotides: TGTGCCAGCAGCCCCACGCGGTCAGGGGGCTACACCGGGGAGCTGTTTTTT. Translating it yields CASSPTRSGGYTGELFF. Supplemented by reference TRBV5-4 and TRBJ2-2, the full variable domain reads ETGVTQSPTHLIKTRGQQVTLRCSSQSGHNTVSWYQQALGQGPQFIFQYYREEENGRGNFPPRFSGLQFPNYSSELNVNALELDDSALYLCASSPTRSGGYTGELFFGEGSRLTVL.